This is a list of T cell receptor beta chains from one sample in a study of blood T cell repertoires in COVID-19. Sequencing was performed with immunoSEQ multiplex PCR; in TCRdb, only in-frame clones are kept and a portion is missing. The sample has 200,000 to 300,000 clones, roughly 90% seen once. Sequenced input: peripheral blood. These receptors came from a woman aged 30 to 39 with acute or convalescent COVID-19. Both conserved end residues are part of each CDR3. Each record gives: clone size, D gene, J gene, V gene, CDR3 DNA, CDR3 protein. D genes are given only for firm matches. Clone size is given for some rows only: seen once, a few or many times, or a class if the clone is expanded.

many	TRBD1	TRBJ1-2	TRBV10-3	TGTGCCATCAGCCCCGACAGGGGCTATGGCTACACCTTC	CAISPDRGYGYTF
-	-	TRBJ2-1	TRBV19	TGTGCCTCTGGGAGTAGGGACTACAATGAGCAGTTCTTC	CASGSRDYNEQFF
-	TRBD2	TRBJ2-3	TRBV2	TGTGCCAGCAGCGCGGGACTAGCGGGAGGAACAGATACGCAGTATTTT	CASSAGLAGGTDTQYF
-	-	TRBJ2-7	TRBV27	TGTGCCAGCAGTCGAAAATGGGGCAACGAGCAGTACTTC	CASSRKWGNEQYF
-	-	TRBJ1-2	TRBV5-1	TGCGCCAGCAGCTTGGATGTACAGGCCCACTATGGCTACACCTTC	CASSLDVQAHYGYTF
-	-	TRBJ2-1	TRBV4-3	TGCGCCAGCAGCCAAGAATCAACAGGGAGAACCAATGAGCAGTTCTTC	CASSQESTGRTNEQFF
-	-	TRBJ2-7	TRBV7-9	TGTGCCAGCCGTAGATCGTTTAATGCTACCTACGAGCAGTACTTC	CASRRSFNATYEQYF
-	TRBD2	TRBJ2-7	TRBV4-3	TGCGCCAGCAGCCAAGAGAGCGGGAGTTACTACGAGCAGTACTTC	CASSQESGSYYEQYF
-	TRBD1	TRBJ2-5	TRBV6-6	TGTGCCAGCACCCCTCGGGACAGACAAGAGACCCAGTACTTC	CASTPRDRQETQYF
-	TRBD2	TRBJ2-7	TRBV7-2	TGTGCCAGCAGCTTAGGTCCCGGGACTAGCGGGTACGAGCAGTACTTC	CASSLGPGTSGYEQYF
-	-	TRBJ2-2	TRBV21-1	TGTGCCAGCACCAATGCTCAGGGGACAGGGGGCACCGGGGAGCTGTTTTTT	CASTNAQGTGGTGELFF
-	-	TRBJ2-7	TRBV7-2	TGTGCCAGCAGCCAGGCGGGTGCCTACGAGCAGTACTTC	CASSQAGAYEQYF
-	-	TRBJ2-1	TRBV5-1	TGCGCCAGCAGCTTCAGTCTGCCAGGGGACGATGAGCAGTTCTTC	CASSFSLPGDDEQFF
once	-	TRBJ2-3	TRBV29-1	TGCAGCGTTCCGAGGGCCGGCACAGATACGCAGTATTTT	CSVPRAGTDTQYF